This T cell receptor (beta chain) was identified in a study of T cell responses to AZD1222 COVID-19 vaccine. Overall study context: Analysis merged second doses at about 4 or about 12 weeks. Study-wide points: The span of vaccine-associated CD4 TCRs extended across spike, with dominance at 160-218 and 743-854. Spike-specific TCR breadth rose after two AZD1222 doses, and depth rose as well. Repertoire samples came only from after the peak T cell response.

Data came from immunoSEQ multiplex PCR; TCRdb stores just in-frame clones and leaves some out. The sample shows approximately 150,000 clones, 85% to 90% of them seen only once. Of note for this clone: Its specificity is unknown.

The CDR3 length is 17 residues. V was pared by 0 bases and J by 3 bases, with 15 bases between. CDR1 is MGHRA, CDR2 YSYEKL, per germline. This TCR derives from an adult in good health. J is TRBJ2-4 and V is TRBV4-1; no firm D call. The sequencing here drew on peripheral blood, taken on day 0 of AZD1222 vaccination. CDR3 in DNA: TGCGCCAGCAGCCAAGACTCGCTTGGGGATGACAAAAACATTCAGTACTTC. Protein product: CASSQDSLGDDKNIQYF.